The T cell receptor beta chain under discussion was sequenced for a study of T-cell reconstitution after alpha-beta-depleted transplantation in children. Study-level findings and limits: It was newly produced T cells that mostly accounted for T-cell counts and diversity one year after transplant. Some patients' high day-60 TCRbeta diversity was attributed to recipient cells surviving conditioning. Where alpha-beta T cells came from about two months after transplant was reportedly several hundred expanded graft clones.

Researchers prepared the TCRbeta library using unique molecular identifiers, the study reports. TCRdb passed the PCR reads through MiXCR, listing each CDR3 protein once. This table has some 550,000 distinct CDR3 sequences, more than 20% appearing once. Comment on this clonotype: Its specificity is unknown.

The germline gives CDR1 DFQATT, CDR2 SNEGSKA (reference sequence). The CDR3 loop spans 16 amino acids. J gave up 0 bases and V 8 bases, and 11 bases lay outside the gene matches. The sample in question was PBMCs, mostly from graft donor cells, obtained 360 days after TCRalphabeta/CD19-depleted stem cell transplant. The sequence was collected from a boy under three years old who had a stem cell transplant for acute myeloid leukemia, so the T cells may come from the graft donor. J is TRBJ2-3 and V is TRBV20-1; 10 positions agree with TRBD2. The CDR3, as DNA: TGCAGTTCCGGACTAGCGGAGACGCTTAGCACAGATACGCAGTATTTT. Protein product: CSSGLAETLSTDTQYF.